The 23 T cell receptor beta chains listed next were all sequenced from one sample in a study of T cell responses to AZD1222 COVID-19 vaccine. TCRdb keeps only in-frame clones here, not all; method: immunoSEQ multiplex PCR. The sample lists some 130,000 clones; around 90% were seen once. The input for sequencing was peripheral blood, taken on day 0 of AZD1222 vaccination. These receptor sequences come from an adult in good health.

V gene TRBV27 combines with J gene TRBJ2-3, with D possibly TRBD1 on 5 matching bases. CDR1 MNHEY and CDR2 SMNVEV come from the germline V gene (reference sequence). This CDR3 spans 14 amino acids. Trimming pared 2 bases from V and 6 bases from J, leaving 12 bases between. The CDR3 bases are TGTGCCAGCAGTTTAGACCCCAACAGGGATACGCAGTATTTT. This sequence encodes CASSLDPNRDTQYF.

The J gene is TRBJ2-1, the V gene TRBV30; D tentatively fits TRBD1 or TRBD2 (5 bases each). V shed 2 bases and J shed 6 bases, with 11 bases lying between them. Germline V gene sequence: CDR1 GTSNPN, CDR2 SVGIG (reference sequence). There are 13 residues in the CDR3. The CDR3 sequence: CAWSRPGTNEQFF. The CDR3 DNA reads TGTGCCTGGAGTCGACCGGGGACCAATGAGCAGTTCTTC.

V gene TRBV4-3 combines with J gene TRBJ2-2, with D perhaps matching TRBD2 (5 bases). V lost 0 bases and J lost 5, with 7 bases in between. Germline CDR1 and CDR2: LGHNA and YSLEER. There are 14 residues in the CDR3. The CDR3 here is CASSQDRGTGELFF. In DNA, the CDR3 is TGCGCCAGCAGCCAAGATCGAGGGACCGGGGAGCTGTTTTTT.

The CDR3 spells CATSVQGRTEAFF. The CDR3 DNA sequence: TGTGCCACCAGCGTACAGGGGAGGACTGAAGCTTTCTTT. The chain has TRBV15 and TRBJ1-1; 7 bases are shared with TRBD1. This CDR3 contains 13 residues. The V gene's germline CDR1 is LNHNV and CDR2 YYDKDF (reference sequence). The junction had 5 bases not matched to a gene; V was cut back by 5 bases and J by 5 bases.

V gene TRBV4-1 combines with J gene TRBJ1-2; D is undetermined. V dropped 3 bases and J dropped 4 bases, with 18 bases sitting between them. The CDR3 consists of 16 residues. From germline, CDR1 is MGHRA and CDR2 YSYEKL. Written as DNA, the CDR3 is TGCGCCAGCAGCCATGACACCGAGAGGCCCAGCTATGGCTACACCTTC. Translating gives CASSHDTERPSYGYTF.

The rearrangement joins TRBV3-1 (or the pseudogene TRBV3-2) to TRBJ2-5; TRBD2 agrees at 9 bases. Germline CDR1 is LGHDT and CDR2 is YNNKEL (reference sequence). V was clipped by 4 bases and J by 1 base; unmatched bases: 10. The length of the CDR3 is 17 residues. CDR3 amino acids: CASSRVGGLASQETQYF. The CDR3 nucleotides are TGTGCCAGCAGCCGGGTGGGGGGACTAGCCTCCCAAGAGACCCAGTACTTC.

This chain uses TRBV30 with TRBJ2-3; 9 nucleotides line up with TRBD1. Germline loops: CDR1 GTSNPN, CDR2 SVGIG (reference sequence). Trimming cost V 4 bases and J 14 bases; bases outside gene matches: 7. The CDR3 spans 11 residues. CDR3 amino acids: CAWTGTGKLYF. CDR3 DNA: TGTGCCTGGACTGGGACAGGGAAGTTGTATTTT.

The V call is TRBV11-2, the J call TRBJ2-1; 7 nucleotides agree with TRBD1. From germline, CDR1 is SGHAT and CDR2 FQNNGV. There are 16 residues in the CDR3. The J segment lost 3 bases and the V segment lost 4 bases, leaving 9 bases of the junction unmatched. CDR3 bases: TGTGCCAGCAGCTCAAGACAGGGAGCCCTCTACAATGAGCAGTTCTTC. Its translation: CASSSRQGALYNEQFF.

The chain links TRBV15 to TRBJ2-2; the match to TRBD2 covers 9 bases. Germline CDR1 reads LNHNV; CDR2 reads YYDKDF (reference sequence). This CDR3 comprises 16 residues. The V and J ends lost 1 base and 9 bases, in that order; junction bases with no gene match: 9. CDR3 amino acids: CATSRVGVAGARELFF. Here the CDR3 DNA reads TGTGCCACCAGCAGAGTGGGGGTAGCGGGGGCGCGGGAGCTGTTTTTT. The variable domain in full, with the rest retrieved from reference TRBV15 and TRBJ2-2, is DAMVIQNPRYQVTQFGKPVTLSCSQTLNHNVMYWYQQKSSQAPKLLFHYYDKDFNNEADTPDNFQSRRPNTSFCFLDIRSPGLGDTAMYLCATSRVGVAGARELFFGEGSRLTVL.

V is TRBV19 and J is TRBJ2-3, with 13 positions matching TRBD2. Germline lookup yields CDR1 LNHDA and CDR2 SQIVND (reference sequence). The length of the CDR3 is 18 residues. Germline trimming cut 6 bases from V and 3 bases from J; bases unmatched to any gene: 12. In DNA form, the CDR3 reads TGTGCCAGTAGCACCACTTGGGGGACTAGCGGGGAAACAGATACGCAGTATTTT. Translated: CASSTTWGTSGETDTQYF.

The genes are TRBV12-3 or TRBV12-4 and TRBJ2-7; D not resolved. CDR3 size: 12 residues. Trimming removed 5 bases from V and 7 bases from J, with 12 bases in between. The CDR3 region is CASSRPLGEQYF. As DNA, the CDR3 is TGTGCCAGCAGTCGACCCCTGGGGGAGCAGTACTTC.

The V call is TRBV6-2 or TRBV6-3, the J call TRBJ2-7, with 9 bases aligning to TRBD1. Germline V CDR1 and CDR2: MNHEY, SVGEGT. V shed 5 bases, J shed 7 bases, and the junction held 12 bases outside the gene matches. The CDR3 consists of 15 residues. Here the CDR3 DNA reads TGTGCCAGCAGTCAAAACAGGGGGCGGCCTAGTGAGCAGTACTTC. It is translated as CASSQNRGRPSEQYF.

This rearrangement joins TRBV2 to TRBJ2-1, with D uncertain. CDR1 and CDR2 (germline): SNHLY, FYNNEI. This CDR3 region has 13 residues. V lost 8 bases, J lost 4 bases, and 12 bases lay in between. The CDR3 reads CASETSPYNEQFF. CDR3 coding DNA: TGTGCCAGCGAGACAAGCCCTTACAATGAGCAGTTCTTC.

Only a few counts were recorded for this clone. CDR3 DNA sequence: TGTGCCAGCAGTGATTACCCGACAGGGTTCACTGAAGCTTTCTTT. It yields the protein CASSDYPTGFTEAFF. The genes are TRBV6-4 and TRBJ1-1; 7 bases line up with TRBD1. CDR1 and CDR2 from the germline V gene are MRHNA and SNTAGT. The CDR3 is made up of 15 amino acids. Unmatched junction bases numbered 8, after V lost 3 bases and J lost 4 bases.

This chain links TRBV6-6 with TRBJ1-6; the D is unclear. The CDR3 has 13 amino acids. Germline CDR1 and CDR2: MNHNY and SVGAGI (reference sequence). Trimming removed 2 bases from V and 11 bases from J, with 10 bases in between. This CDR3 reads CASSYLLSAPLHF. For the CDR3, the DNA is TGTGCCAGCAGTTACCTCCTCTCTGCACCCCTCCACTTT.

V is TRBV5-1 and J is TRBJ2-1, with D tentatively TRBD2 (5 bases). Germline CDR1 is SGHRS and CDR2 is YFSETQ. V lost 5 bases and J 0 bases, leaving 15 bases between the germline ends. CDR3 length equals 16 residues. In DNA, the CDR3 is TGCGCCAGCAGGGTTCTAGCCTTCAGCTCCTACAATGAGCAGTTCTTC. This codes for CASRVLAFSSYNEQFF.

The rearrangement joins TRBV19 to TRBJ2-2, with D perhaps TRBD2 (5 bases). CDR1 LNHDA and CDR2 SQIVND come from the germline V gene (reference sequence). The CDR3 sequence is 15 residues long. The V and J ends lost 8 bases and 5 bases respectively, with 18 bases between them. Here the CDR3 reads CASASELRVTGELFF. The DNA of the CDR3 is TGTGCCAGTGCCTCTGAATTGAGGGTGACCGGGGAGCTGTTTTTT. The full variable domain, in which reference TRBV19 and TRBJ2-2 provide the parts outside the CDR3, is DGGITQSPKYLFRKEGQNVTLSCEQNLNHDAMYWYRQDPGQGLRLIYYSQIVNDFQKGDIAEGYSVSREKKESFPLTVTSAQKNPTAFYLCASASELRVTGELFFGEGSRLTVL.

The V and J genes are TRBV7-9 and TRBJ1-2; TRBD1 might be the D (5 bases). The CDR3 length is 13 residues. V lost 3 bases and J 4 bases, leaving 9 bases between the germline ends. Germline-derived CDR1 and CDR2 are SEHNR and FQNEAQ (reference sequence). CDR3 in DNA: TGTGCCAGCAGCTTGGGGCAGGGCTATGGCTACACCTTC. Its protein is CASSLGQGYGYTF.

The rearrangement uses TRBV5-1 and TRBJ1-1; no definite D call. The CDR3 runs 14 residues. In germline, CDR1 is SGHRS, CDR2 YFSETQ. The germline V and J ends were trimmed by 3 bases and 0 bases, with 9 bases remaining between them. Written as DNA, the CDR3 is TGCGCCAGCAGCTCATTAACGGTGAACACTGAAGCTTTCTTT. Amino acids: CASSSLTVNTEAFF. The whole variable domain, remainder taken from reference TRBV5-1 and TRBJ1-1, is KAGVTQTPRYLIKTRGQQVTLSCSPISGHRSVSWYQQTPGQGLQFLFEYFSETQRNKGNFPGRFSGRQFSNSRSEMNVSTLELGDSALYLCASSSLTVNTEAFFGQGTRLTVV.

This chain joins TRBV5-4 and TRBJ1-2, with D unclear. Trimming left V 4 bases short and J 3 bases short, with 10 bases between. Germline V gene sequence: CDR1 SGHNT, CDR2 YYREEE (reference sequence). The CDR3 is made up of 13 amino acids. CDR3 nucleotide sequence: TGTGCCAGCAGCCCCGGGAGGCACTATGGCTACACCTTC. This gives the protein CASSPGRHYGYTF.

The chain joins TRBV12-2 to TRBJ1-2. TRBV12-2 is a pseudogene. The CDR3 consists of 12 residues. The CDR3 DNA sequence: TGTGCAAGTCGCCAGGAGGCTAGGGGCTACACCTTC. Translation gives CASRQEARGYTF.

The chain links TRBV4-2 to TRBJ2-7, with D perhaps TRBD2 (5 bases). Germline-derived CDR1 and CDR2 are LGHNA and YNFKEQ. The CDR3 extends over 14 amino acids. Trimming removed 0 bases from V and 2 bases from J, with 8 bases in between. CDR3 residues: CASSQDLGTYEQYF. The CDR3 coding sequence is TGTGCCAGCAGCCAAGATCTCGGGACCTACGAGCAGTACTTC.

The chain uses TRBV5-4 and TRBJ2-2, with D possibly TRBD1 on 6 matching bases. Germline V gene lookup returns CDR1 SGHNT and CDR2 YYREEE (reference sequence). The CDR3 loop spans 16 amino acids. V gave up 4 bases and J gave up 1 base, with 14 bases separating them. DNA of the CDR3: TGTGCCAGCAGCCCCATGGCAGGGGAGAACACCGGGGAGCTGTTTTTT. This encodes CASSPMAGENTGELFF.